Only a few counts were recorded for the clone carrying this T cell receptor (beta chain). The data originate from a study of cytomegalovirus exposure and HLA in healthy donors. A multiplex PCR was run with 60 Vbeta primers and 13 Jbeta primers. Generated by immunoSEQ multiplex PCR, the TCRdb table keeps only in-frame clones and is missing some. The repertoire holds 40,000 to 55,000 clones, with roughly 60% as singletons. This CDR3 comprises 14 residues. The ends were cut back, 2 bases at V and 4 bases at J, with 11 bases in the middle. Germline assignment: CDR1 MNHEY and CDR2 SVGAGI. The sequenced material came from PBMCs. This clonotype originated in a man aged 55 to 70 in good health and CMV-seropositive. The V and J genes are TRBV6-5 and TRBJ1-2; a possible D gene is TRBD1 (5 bases). CDR3 nucleotides: TGTGCCAGCAGTTACGGTGGAGGGACCTATGGCTACACCTTC. It is translated as CASSYGGGTYGYTF.